Listed here are 32 T cell receptor beta chains from one sample, sequenced in a study of cytomegalovirus exposure and HLA in healthy donors. This PCR relied on a set of 60 Vbeta primers and 13 Jbeta primers. Method: immunoSEQ multiplex PCR; TCRdb's copy keeps in-frame clones and lacks some. The repertoire holds approximately 100,000 clones, roughly two thirds seen once, with about 1.3% in the top ten. The sequencing sample was made of PBMCs. The receptors originated from a female donor in good health and CMV-seronegative.

V usage is TRBV30 and J usage is TRBJ1-5; a possible D gene is TRBD1 (6 bases). Germline CDR1 GTSNPN, CDR2 SVGIG (reference sequence). The CDR3 has 13 amino acids. Trimming removed 1 base from V and 6 bases from J, with 10 bases in between. The CDR3 is CAWSAGDTQPQHF. DNA of the CDR3: TGTGCCTGGAGTGCAGGGGATACTCAGCCCCAGCATTTT.

This clone has a single count. The chain joins TRBV6-5 to TRBJ2-7; weak D call: TRBD1 (6 bases). Germline CDR1 and CDR2: MNHEY and SVGAGI. V was clipped by 5 bases and J by 3 bases, with 14 bases between them. CDR3 length: 14 residues. The CDR3 region has the DNA TGTGCCAGCAGTCCCTCAGGGGTGGGCTACGAGCAGTACTTC. Translating it yields CASSPSGVGYEQYF.

The rearrangement joins TRBV27 to TRBJ1-1; a possible D gene is TRBD1 (6 bases). V was shortened by 3 bases and J by 5 bases, with 16 bases between the two germline ends. Germline V CDR1 and CDR2: MNHEY, SMNVEV (reference sequence). The CDR3 is 15 residues long. The CDR3 nucleotides read TGTGCCAGCAGTTTCGGTCAGGGGCAGTGGACTGAAGCTTTCTTT. This gives the protein CASSFGQGQWTEAFF.

The CDR3 DNA reads as TGTGCCAGCAGCCCCCCCGGACTAGCGGGGGGTAGCACAGATACGCAGTATTTT. Amino acids: CASSPPGLAGGSTDTQYF. This chain connects TRBV7-9 to TRBJ2-3, with 14 bases matching TRBD2. The germline V gene has CDR1 SEHNR and CDR2 FQNEAQ (reference sequence). The J segment lost 0 bases and the V segment lost 5 bases, leaving 7 bases of the junction unmatched. This CDR3 spans 18 amino acids.

This clone was counted a few times. This chain connects TRBV27 to TRBJ1-1; D is ambiguous. The V end lost 4 bases, the J end lost 5 bases, and 17 bases lay between the germline ends. From germline, CDR1 is MNHEY and CDR2 SMNVEV (reference sequence). The CDR3 is 15 amino acids. CDR3 nucleotide sequence: TGTGCCAGCAGTTCCGGTCTGGGAGCATGGACTGAAGCTTTCTTT. Translated, it gives CASSSGLGAWTEAFF.

The rearrangement joins TRBV2 to TRBJ1-1; TRBD1 matches at 7 bases. The ends lost 7 bases at V and 5 bases at J; junction bases unmatched: 13. CDR1 and CDR2 from the germline V gene are SNHLY and FYNNEI. The CDR3 contains 15 residues. The CDR3 nucleotides read TGTGCCAGCACCGTCCAGGGGACAGTTCTTACTGAAGCTTTCTTT. Translating it yields CASTVQGTVLTEAFF.

CDR3 bases: TGTGCCAGCAGCCAAACCCGGGACAGGAATAATGAAAAACTGTTTTTT. Translated: CASSQTRDRNNEKLFF. The chain has TRBV14 and TRBJ1-4, with 8 nucleotides matching TRBD1. There are 16 residues in the CDR3. V was clipped by 2 bases and J by 4 bases; unmatched bases: 6. CDR1 is SGHDN, CDR2 FVKESK, per germline.

The V gene is TRBV27, the J gene TRBJ1-1; D unclear. The V end was cut by 5 bases, the J end by 0 bases, with 7 bases between. This CDR3 spans 13 amino acids. Germline lookup yields CDR1 MNHEY and CDR2 SMNVEV (reference sequence). CDR3 region: CASSNSMNTEAFF. The CDR3 DNA is TGTGCCAGCAGTAACAGCATGAACACTGAAGCTTTCTTT.

The chain carries TRBV28 and TRBJ2-7, with 9 positions matching TRBD2. CDR1 is MDHEN, CDR2 SYDVKM, per germline. The CDR3 contains 15 residues. J was trimmed by 2 bases and V by 3 bases; bases with no gene match: 5. CDR3 DNA: TGTGCCAGCAGTTTTGCGGGAGGGCCCGCCTACGAGCAGTACTTC. This gives the protein CASSFAGGPAYEQYF.

This clone was seen only a few times. The V and J genes are TRBV7-2 and TRBJ2-1, with 10 bases identical to TRBD1. The germline gives CDR1 SGHTA, CDR2 FQGNSA. This CDR3 is built from 15 residues. V was pared by 4 bases and J by 7 bases, with 7 bases of the junction left unmatched. The CDR3 DNA follows: TGTGCCAGCAGCTCCATTCGGACAGGGGGTAATGAGCAGTTCTTC. Translating gives CASSSIRTGGNEQFF.

The V call is TRBV2, the J call TRBJ2-1, with TRBD2 matching 10 bases. V dropped 6 bases and J dropped 6; count of bases not matched to a gene: 5. This CDR3 spans 14 amino acids. The germline CDR1 and CDR2 sequences are SNHLY and FYNNEI. The CDR3 loop is CASRAGTSVNEQFF. The CDR3 nucleotides read TGTGCCAGCAGGGCCGGGACTAGCGTCAATGAGCAGTTCTTC.

The gene calls are TRBV29-1 and TRBJ2-1; 7 bases map to TRBD1. This CDR3 is 13 amino acids long. Germline V gene sequence: CDR1 SQVTM, CDR2 ANQGSEA. The ends lost 6 bases at V and 7 bases at J; junction bases unmatched: 9. CDR3 protein: CSVLPGQLNEQFF. CDR3 in DNA: TGCAGCGTGTTACCGGGACAGCTTAATGAGCAGTTCTTC.

This clone was seen a handful of times. The chain carries TRBV5-1 and TRBJ2-1; 11 positions agree with TRBD2. The CDR3 runs to 15 residues. Germline V lookup: CDR1 SGHRS, CDR2 YFSETQ. With V trimmed by 0 bases and J by 4 bases, 0 bases remained unmatched. In DNA form, the CDR3 reads TGCGCCAGCAGCTTGGCTAGCGGGGGGTACAATGAGCAGTTCTTC. Residues: CASSLASGGYNEQFF. Drawing the rest from reference TRBV5-1 and TRBJ2-1, the complete variable domain is KAGVTQTPRYLIKTRGQQVTLSCSPISGHRSVSWYQQTPGQGLQFLFEYFSETQRNKGNFPGRFSGRQFSNSRSEMNVSTLELGDSALYLCASSLASGGYNEQFFGPGTRLTVL.

This chain connects TRBV9 to TRBJ1-1; 8 nucleotides line up with TRBD1. The junction had 9 bases not matched to a gene; V was cut back by 3 bases and J by 5 bases. The germline CDR1 and CDR2 sequences are SGDLS and YYNGEE. The CDR3 runs to 15 residues. The CDR3 DNA reads TGTGCCAGCAGCGGAACCGACAGGGGAGGGACTGAAGCTTTCTTT. Translation gives CASSGTDRGGTEAFF.

The V gene is TRBV5-6, the J gene TRBJ2-7; D perhaps matches TRBD2 (6 bases). The CDR3 runs to 16 residues. V dropped 3 bases and J dropped 0 bases, with 16 bases sitting between them. The germline gives CDR1 SGHDT, CDR2 YYEEEE. The CDR3 DNA sequence: TGTGCCAGCAGCTGGGGGGTTAGTATCCGCTCCTACGAGCAGTACTTC. As protein: CASSWGVSIRSYEQYF. Full variable domain (remainder filled in from reference TRBV5-6 and TRBJ2-7): DAGVTQSPTHLIKTRGQQVTLRCSPKSGHDTVSWYQQALGQGPQFIFQYYEEEERQRGNFPDRFSGHQFPNYSSELNVNALLLGDSALYLCASSWGVSIRSYEQYFGPGTRLTVT.

The genes are TRBV27 and TRBJ1-1; D not resolved. Trimming pared 6 bases from V and 5 bases from J, leaving 13 bases between. The germline CDR1 and CDR2 sequences are MNHEY and SMNVEV (reference sequence). There are 13 residues in the CDR3. CDR3 sequence reads: CASSSETQTEAFF. DNA for the CDR3: TGTGCCAGCAGCTCCGAGACTCAAACTGAAGCTTTCTTT.

The CDR3 reads CASSYGQETQYF. CDR3 bases: TGTGCCAGTAGTTACGGCCAAGAGACCCAGTACTTC. V gene TRBV19 combines with J gene TRBJ2-5; D unresolved. The V gene's germline CDR1 is LNHDA and CDR2 SQIVND (reference sequence). With 5 bases removed from V and 1 base from J, the gap between germline ends came to 5 bases. The CDR3 extends over 12 amino acids.

This clone was counted between two and nine times. The chain is built from TRBV19 and TRBJ1-1; no definite D call. Germline V gives CDR1 LNHDA, CDR2 SQIVND (reference sequence). This CDR3 region has 13 residues. The V gene lost 5 bases and the J gene lost 0 bases, with 7 bases spanning the gap. In nucleotides, the CDR3 is TGTGCCAGTAGTCAGATACTGAACACTGAAGCTTTCTTT. Protein product: CASSQILNTEAFF.

The rearrangement joins TRBV5-1 to TRBJ1-1; possibly TRBD1 for D (6 bases). The germline V gene has CDR1 SGHRS and CDR2 YFSETQ. The CDR3 sequence is 15 residues long. V was trimmed by 0 bases and J by 4 bases, leaving 13 bases between them. The CDR3 loop is CASSLVRGASTEAFF. The CDR3 nucleotides read TGCGCCAGCAGCTTGGTTCGGGGGGCGAGCACTGAAGCTTTCTTT.

The rearrangement joins TRBV29-1 to TRBJ2-5; possible D gene TRBD1, 6 bases. The V end lost 7 bases, the J end lost 5 bases, and 17 bases lay between the germline ends. The CDR3 covers 13 residues. Looked up from germline, CDR1 is SQVTM and CDR2 is ANQGSEA. Here the CDR3 reads CSGTGSVGETQYF. DNA of the CDR3: TGCAGCGGAACAGGGTCGGTCGGGGAGACCCAGTACTTC.

This clone has a single count. The chain recombines TRBV6-6 with TRBJ2-7; D possibly corresponds to TRBD1 (7 bases). Germline V gives CDR1 MNHNY, CDR2 SVGAGI (reference sequence). The CDR3 runs to 14 residues. Trimming took 6 bases from V and 6 from J, leaving 18 bases between them. The CDR3 region has the DNA TGTGCCAGCAGCGACCAGGGGGGTTCCCCCGAGCAGTACTTC. This encodes CASSDQGGSPEQYF.

This clone turned up a few times. CDR3 nucleotides: TGTGCCAGCAGTGAAATCCGGGAGACGCAGTATTTT. This translates into CASSEIRETQYF. The rearrangement joins TRBV2 to TRBJ2-3; possible D gene TRBD2, 6 bases. CDR1 is SNHLY and CDR2 is FYNNEI in the germline V gene. The V end lost 2 bases, the J end lost 9 bases, and 9 bases lay between the germline ends. The CDR3 contains 12 residues.

Written as DNA, the CDR3 is TGTGCCAGCAGCTTATCTGGGGGGGGGCGCGGAAACACTGAAGCTTTCTTT. This gives the protein CASSLSGGGRGNTEAFF. This chain connects TRBV11-3 to TRBJ1-1; TRBD1 might be the D (6 bases). Per the germline V gene, CDR1 is SGHNT and CDR2 is YENEEA. The CDR3 length is 17 residues. The V end lost 2 bases, the J end lost 2 bases, and 18 bases lay between the germline ends.

The CDR3, as DNA: TGCGCCAGCAGCTTGACGGGCGGGAGTTGGTACGAGCAGTACTTC. Translated, it gives CASSLTGGSWYEQYF. The chain couples TRBV5-1 to TRBJ2-7; TRBD2 aligns across 7 bases. The V segment lost 1 base and the J segment 4 bases; nucleotides outside the gene matches: 8. This CDR3 comprises 15 residues. Looked up from germline, CDR1 is SGHRS and CDR2 is YFSETQ.

The chain carries TRBV19 and TRBJ1-2; 8 nucleotides line up with TRBD1. This CDR3 has 13 residues. CDR1 and CDR2 (germline): LNHDA, SQIVND (reference sequence). With V trimmed by 6 bases and J by 5 bases, 5 bases remained unmatched. The CDR3 region has the DNA TGTGCCAGTAGGCCGGGACAGGAATATGGCTACACCTTC. Translation gives CASRPGQEYGYTF.

This clone was recorded a few times. The rearrangement uses TRBV5-6 and TRBJ1-2, with 7 bases identical to TRBD1. This CDR3 is 15 amino acids long. V lost 0 bases, J lost 6 bases, and 8 bases stayed unmatched. Germline values: CDR1 SGHDT, CDR2 YYEEEE. The CDR3, as DNA: TGTGCCAGCAGCTTGGGGCCGACAGGGCTAAATGGCTACACCTTC. It translates to CASSLGPTGLNGYTF.

V gene TRBV29-1 combines with J gene TRBJ1-1; possibly TRBD1 for D (5 bases). The CDR3 spans 11 residues. Germline V gene sequence: CDR1 SQVTM, CDR2 ANQGSEA. V lost 7 bases and J lost 8, with 14 bases in between. The DNA of the CDR3 is TGCAGCGACACGGCGGGGGAGGAAGCTTTCTTT. This encodes CSDTAGEEAFF.

Only a few counts were recorded for this clone. This chain uses TRBV30 with TRBJ2-3; D remains unclear. V was clipped by 4 bases and J by 4 bases, with 9 bases between them. This CDR3 contains 12 residues. The germline V gene encodes CDR1 GTSNPN and CDR2 SVGIG (reference sequence). The CDR3 spells CAWIVTADTQYF. The CDR3 nucleotides read TGTGCCTGGATCGTAACTGCAGATACGCAGTATTTT.

The J gene is TRBJ2-2, the V gene TRBV6-6; D call uncertain. Trimming shortened V by 6 bases and J by 1 base, and 6 bases separated the two germline ends. Per the germline V gene, CDR1 is MNHNY and CDR2 is SVGAGI (reference sequence). The CDR3 consists of 13 residues. The CDR3 nucleotides are TGTGCCAGCAGCCCTCTGAACACCGGGGAGCTGTTTTTT. It translates to CASSPLNTGELFF.

V and J are TRBV4-3 and TRBJ1-6, with D perhaps matching TRBD1 (5 bases). CDR1 and CDR2 from the germline V gene are LGHNA and YSLEER. V lost 6 bases to trimming and J lost 5 bases, with 11 bases between them. There are 14 residues in the CDR3. In DNA, the CDR3 is TGCGCCAGCAGTAACAGGATAGATAATTCACCCCTCCACTTT. Its translation: CASSNRIDNSPLHF.

V usage is TRBV19 and J usage is TRBJ2-2, with 11 bases matching TRBD2. Trimming removed 1 base from V and 7 bases from J; junction bases left unmatched: 8. This CDR3 is built from 17 residues. Per the germline V gene, CDR1 is LNHDA and CDR2 is SQIVND (reference sequence). The CDR3 loop reads CASSIGRPSGRYGELFF. DNA of the CDR3: TGTGCCAGTAGTATAGGGCGGCCTAGCGGGAGGTACGGGGAGCTGTTTTTT.

V and J are TRBV19 and TRBJ2-2; 7 positions match TRBD1. The CDR3 is 16 amino acids. Germline loops: CDR1 LNHDA, CDR2 SQIVND (reference sequence). The V segment lost 2 bases and the J segment 6 bases; nucleotides outside the gene matches: 9. The CDR3 here is CASSIPGTVVAGELFF. The CDR3 region has the DNA TGTGCCAGTAGTATACCCGGGACAGTGGTAGCCGGGGAGCTGTTTTTT. Full variable domain (remainder filled in from reference TRBV19 and TRBJ2-2): DGGITQSPKYLFRKEGQNVTLSCEQNLNHDAMYWYRQDPGQGLRLIYYSQIVNDFQKGDIAEGYSVSREKKESFPLTVTSAQKNPTAFYLCASSIPGTVVAGELFFGEGSRLTVL.